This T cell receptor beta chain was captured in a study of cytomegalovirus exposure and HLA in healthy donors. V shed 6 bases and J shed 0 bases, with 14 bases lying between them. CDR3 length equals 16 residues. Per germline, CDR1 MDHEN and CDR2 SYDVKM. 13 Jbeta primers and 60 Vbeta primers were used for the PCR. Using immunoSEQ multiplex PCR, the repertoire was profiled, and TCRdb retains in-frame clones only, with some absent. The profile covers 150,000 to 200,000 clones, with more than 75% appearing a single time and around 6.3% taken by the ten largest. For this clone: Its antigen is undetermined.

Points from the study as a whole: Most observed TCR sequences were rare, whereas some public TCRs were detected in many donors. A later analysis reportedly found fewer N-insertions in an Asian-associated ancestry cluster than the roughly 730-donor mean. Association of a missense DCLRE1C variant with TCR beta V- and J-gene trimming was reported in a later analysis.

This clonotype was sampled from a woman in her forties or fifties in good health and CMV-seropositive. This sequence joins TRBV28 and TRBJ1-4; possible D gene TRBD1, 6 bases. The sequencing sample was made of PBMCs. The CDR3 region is CASRYDWTATNEKLFF. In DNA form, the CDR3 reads TGTGCCAGCAGGTACGATTGGACAGCAACTAATGAAAAACTGTTTTTT.